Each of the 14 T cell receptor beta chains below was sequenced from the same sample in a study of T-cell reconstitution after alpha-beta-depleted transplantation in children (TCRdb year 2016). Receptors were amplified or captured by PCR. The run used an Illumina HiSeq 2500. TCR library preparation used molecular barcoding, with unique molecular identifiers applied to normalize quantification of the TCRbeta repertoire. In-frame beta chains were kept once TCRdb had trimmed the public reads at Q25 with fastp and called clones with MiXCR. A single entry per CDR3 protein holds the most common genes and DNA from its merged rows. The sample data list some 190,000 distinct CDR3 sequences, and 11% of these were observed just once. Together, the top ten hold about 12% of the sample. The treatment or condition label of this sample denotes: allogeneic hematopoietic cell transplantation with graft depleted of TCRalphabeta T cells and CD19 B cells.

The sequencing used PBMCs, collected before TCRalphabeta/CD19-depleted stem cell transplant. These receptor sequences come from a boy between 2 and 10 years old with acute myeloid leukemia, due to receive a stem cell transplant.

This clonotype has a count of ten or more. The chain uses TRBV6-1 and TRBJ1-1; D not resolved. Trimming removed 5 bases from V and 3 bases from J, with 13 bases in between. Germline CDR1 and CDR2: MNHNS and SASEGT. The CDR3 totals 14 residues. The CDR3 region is CASSRRGPDTEAFF. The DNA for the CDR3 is TGTGCCAGCAGTAGAAGAGGGCCCGACACTGAAGCTTTCTTT.

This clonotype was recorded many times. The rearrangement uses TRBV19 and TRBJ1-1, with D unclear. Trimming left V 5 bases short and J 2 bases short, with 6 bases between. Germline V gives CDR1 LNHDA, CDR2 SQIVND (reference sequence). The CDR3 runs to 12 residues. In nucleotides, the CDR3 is TGTGCCAGTAGTGAGGGAAACACTGAAGCTTTCTTT. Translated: CASSEGNTEAFF.

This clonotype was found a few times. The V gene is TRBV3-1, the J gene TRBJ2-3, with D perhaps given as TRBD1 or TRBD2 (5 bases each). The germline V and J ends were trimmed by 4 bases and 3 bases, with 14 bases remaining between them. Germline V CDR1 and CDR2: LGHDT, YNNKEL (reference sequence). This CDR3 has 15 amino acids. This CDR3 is CASSPPEGLTDTQYF. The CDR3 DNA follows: TGTGCCAGCAGCCCTCCCGAGGGGCTTACAGATACGCAGTATTTT.

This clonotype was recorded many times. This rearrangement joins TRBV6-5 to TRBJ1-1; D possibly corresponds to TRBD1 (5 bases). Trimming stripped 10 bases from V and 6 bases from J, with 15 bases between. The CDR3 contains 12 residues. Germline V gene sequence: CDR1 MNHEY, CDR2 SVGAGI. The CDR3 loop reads CATRGGVSEAFF. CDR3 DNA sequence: TGTGCCACCCGGGGGGGGGTCTCTGAAGCTTTCTTT.

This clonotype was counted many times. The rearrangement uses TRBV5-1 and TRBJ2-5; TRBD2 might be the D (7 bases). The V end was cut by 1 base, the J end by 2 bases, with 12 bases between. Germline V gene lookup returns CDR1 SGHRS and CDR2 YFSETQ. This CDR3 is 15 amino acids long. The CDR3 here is CASSLRGAGQETQYF. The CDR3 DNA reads TGCGCCAGCAGCTTGCGGGGGGCGGGTCAAGAGACCCAGTACTTC.

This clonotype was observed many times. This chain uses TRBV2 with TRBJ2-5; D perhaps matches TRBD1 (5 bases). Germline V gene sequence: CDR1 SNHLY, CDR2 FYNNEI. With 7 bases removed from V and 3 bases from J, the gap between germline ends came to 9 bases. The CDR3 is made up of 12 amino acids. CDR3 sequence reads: CASNKGKETQYF. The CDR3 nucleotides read TGTGCCAGCAATAAGGGGAAAGAGACCCAGTACTTC.

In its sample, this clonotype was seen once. The CDR3 here is CSARTSVSYEQYF. The DNA of the CDR3 is TGCAGTGCTAGGACTAGCGTCTCCTACGAGCAGTACTTC. The rearrangement uses TRBV20-1 and TRBJ2-7; 8 nucleotides agree with TRBD2. The ends lost 3 bases at V and 0 bases at J; junction bases unmatched: 1. The CDR3 has 13 residues. Looked up from germline, CDR1 is DFQATT and CDR2 is SNEGSKA (reference sequence).

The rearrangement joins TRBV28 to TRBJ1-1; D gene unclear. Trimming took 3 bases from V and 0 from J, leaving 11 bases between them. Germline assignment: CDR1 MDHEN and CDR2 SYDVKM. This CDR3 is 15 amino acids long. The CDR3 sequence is CASSFGRNMNTEAFF. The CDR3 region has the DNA TGTGCCAGCAGTTTCGGACGGAATATGAACACTGAAGCTTTCTTT.

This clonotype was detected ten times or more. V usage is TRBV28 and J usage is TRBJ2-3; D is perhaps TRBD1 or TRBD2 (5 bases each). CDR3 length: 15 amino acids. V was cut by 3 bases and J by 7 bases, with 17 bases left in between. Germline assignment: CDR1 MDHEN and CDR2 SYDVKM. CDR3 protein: CASSFRDAGRYTQYF. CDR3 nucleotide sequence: TGTGCCAGCAGTTTCCGGGACGCCGGGCGATATACGCAGTATTTT. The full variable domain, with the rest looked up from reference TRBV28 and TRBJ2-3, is DVKVTQSSRYLVKRTGEKVFLECVQDMDHENMFWYRQDPGLGLRLIYFSYDVKMKEKGDIPEGYSVSREKKERFSLILESASTNQTSMYLCASSFRDAGRYTQYFGPGTRLTVL.

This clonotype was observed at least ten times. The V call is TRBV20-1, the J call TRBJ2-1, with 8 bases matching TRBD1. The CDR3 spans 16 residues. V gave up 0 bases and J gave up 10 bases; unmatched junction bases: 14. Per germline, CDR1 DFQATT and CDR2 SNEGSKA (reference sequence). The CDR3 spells CSARDPDRGSRGEQFF. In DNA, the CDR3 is TGCAGTGCTAGAGATCCAGACAGGGGTTCGAGGGGCGAGCAGTTCTTC.

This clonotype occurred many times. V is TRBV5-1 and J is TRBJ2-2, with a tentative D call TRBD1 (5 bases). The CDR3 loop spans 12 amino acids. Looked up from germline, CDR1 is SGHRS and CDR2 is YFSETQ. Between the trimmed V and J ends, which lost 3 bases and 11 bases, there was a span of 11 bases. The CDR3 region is CASSSTEVELFF. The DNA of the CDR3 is TGCGCCAGCAGCTCGACAGAGGTCGAGCTGTTTTTT.

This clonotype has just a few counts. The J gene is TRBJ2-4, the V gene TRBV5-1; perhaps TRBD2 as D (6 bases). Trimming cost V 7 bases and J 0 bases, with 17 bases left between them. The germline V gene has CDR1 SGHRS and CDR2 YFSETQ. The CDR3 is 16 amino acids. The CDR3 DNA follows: TGCGCCAGCCCTTGGAGGGAGGCCGTAGCCAAAAACATTCAGTACTTC. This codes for CASPWREAVAKNIQYF.

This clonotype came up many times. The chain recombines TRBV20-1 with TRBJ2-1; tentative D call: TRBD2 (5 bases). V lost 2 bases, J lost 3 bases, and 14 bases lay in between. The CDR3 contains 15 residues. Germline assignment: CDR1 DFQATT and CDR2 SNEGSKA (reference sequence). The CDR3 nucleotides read TGCAGTGCTAGAAACGCGAGGGCCGACTACAATGAGCAGTTCTTC. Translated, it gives CSARNARADYNEQFF.

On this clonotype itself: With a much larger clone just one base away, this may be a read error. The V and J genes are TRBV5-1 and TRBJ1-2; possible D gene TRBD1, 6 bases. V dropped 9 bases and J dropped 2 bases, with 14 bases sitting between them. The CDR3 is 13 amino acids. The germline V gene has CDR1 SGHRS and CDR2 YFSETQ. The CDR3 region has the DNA TGCGCCATCACCGGTGACAGGAACTATGGCTACACCTTC. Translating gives CAITGDRNYGYTF.